This T cell receptor beta chain was profiled in a study of Tregs in tolerant kidney transplant recipients (dated by TCRdb to the late 2010s). With respect to the entire study: Transplants used related donors with nonmyeloablative bone marrow transplantation; mixed chimerism was transient in the human trials. Before combined kidney and bone marrow transplantation, this study identified donor-specific regulatory T cells using TCRbeta sequencing and then followed those same cells after transplant. Paper-wide results and their limitations: Although technical replication error seemed to be minimal, the question of biological reproducibility was not addressed directly. Because only a small number of patients were included, the study had limitations, and the results will need to be validated in larger populations as well as under other immunosuppression protocols. For some patients, the PCR primers changed as time went on, which meant samples from those patients could not be compared with one another at the nucleotide level. The most biologically relevant and donor-specific TCRbeta repertoire appeared to be identified by expanding Tregs with activated donor B cells. In tolerant patients, the expansion of donor-specific Tregs was greater than global Treg expansion, suggesting that the expansion was antigen-driven rather than nonspecific.

Taken with the paper, the label for time point translates to: blood sample drawn before combined kidney and bone marrow transplant. Unstimulated Tregs (CD4+CD25+CD127-), CD4+ non-Tregs (CD4+CD25-), CD4 and CD8 cells were FACS-sorted from thawed PBMCs. Prior to Treg sorting, thawed PBMCs were rested overnight at 37 degrees C with roughly 200 IU/ml IL-2. The patients were 4 recipients of combined kidney and bone marrow transplants from the ITN036ST trial, and samples were available only from these trial subjects. Healthy control blood was processed to PBMCs with a Ficoll density gradient and then cryopreserved, whereas patient PBMCs were collected both before and after transplant. CDR1 and CDR2, looked up from the germline V gene, are SGHRS and YFSETQ. The trim is 4 bases for V and 1 base for J, with a gap of 23 bases between the germline ends. Reading from cysteine to phenylalanine, the CDR3 counts 18 amino acids. The DNA shown is the 54-base CDR3, in frame from base 1.

This clone was seen a few times. Its cognate antigen has yet to be identified. Base qualities are missing; no much larger clone stands one base away. Genomic DNA was extracted from sorted cells with the QIAGEN DNeasy Blood and Tissue Kit for TCRbeta CDR3 sequencing. High-throughput TCRbeta CDR3 sequencing, including PCR amplification with bias correction and internal controls, was performed commercially through immunoSEQ. The authors processed their data as follows. Unique productive TCRbeta sequences were defined by CDR3 nucleotide sequence where primers matched, otherwise by CDR3 amino acid sequence with Vbeta and Jbeta genes. To correct for sorting error, sequences found in more than one sorted population at a frequency ratio of 2:1 or less were discarded, and the remaining shared sequences were assigned to the population with the higher frequency. A sequence counted as donor-reactive if, in CFSE-low cells, the sequence had a frequency of at least 0.01% and was expanded at least 5-fold compared with unstimulated cells. Repertoire divergence was quantified by Jensen-Shannon divergence calculated from the top 100 TCRbeta sequences ranked by frequency. For samples with multiple sequencing runs, sorting error was corrected in each run separately before the runs were combined. In its TCRdb copy, this immuneACCESS table keeps in-frame sequences only and misses some clones. Where compared with another copy, unresolved V genes explain less than half of these, and the others have no known cause. V and J calls and clone size follow that table, whereas D and trimming were derived from the DNA. The sample table records over 50,000 clones; approximately 85% of these occur just once. 2.1% of the sample rests with the top ten.

This sample comprised Tregs from blood, obtained before the transplant. The TCR originated in a human donor who received a combined kidney and bone marrow transplant. This receptor chain uses TRBV5-1 and TRBJ1-2; the D segment could be TRBD1, given 5 matching bases. The DNA sequence is as follows: TGCGCCAGCAGCCTCATGACAGCCGTCAAAGGCGGTAACTATGGCTACACCTTC. Translated, this is CASSLMTAVKGGNYGYTF.